The clone carrying this TCR beta chain came up many times. This CDR3 spans 14 amino acids. V gave up 5 bases and J gave up 6 bases, with 15 bases separating them. CDR1 and CDR2 from the germline V gene are SEHNR and FQNEAQ (reference sequence). The data were produced by immunoSEQ multiplex PCR, yet TCRdb's version contains in-frame clones alone and is incomplete. The profile shows around 250,000 clones, around four fifths of them singletons. This record belongs to a study of blood T cell repertoires in COVID-19. Study context: COVID-19 samples, acute and convalescent, were from the United States, Italy and Spain.

This receptor was obtained from a man aged 25-40 years with acute COVID-19. Sequencing was performed on PBMCs or T cells enriched from blood (not recorded which). The J gene is TRBJ2-3, the V gene TRBV7-9, with D possibly matching TRBD2 (6 bases). The CDR3 DNA sequence: TGTGCCAGCAGCCCCTGGGAGGAGGGGGATACGCAGTATTTT. This translates into CASSPWEEGDTQYF. Complete variable domain (other parts from reference TRBV7-9 and TRBJ2-3): DTGVSQNPRHKITKRGQNVTFRCDPISEHNRLYWYRQTLGQGPEFLTYFQNEAQLEKSRLLSDRFSAERPKGSFSTLEIQRTEQGDSAMYLCASSPWEEGDTQYFGPGTRLTVL.